The 10 T cell receptor beta chains reported below all come from one sample, sequenced in a study of Tregs in tolerant kidney transplant recipients. TCRdb's copy holds only in-frame clones and misses some; the assay was immunoSEQ multiplex PCR. This table holds about 87,000 clones, more than 85% found once. The material was CD4+ T cells from blood, obtained before the transplant. Source of these receptors: a human donor who received a combined kidney and bone marrow transplant.

The J gene is TRBJ2-1, the V gene TRBV4-2, with D possibly matching TRBD2 (6 bases). Between the trimmed V and J ends, which lost 3 bases and 4 bases, there was a span of 10 bases. This CDR3 is 14 amino acids long. CDR1 LGHNA and CDR2 YNFKEQ come from the germline V gene. The CDR3 sequence: CASSQEGTYNEQFF. The CDR3 DNA reads as TGTGCCAGCAGCCAGGAGGGGACTTACAATGAGCAGTTCTTC.

The chain employs TRBV2 and TRBJ2-7; 9 bases agree with TRBD2. Germline V lookup: CDR1 SNHLY, CDR2 FYNNEI. CDR3 length: 14 amino acids. Trimming cost V 10 bases and J 3 bases; bases outside gene matches: 10. CDR3: CAITTGTSFYEQYF. The CDR3 coding sequence is TGTGCCATCACAACCGGGACTAGCTTCTACGAGCAGTACTTC.

The CDR3 sequence: CASSPRTSTDTQYF. The CDR3, as DNA: TGTGCCAGCAGCCCCCGGACTAGCACAGATACGCAGTATTTT. The J gene is TRBJ2-3, the V gene TRBV5-4, with a weak D call TRBD2 (5 bases). CDR1 and CDR2 (germline): SGHNT, YYREEE (reference sequence). V was cut by 4 bases and J by 0 bases, with 9 bases left in between. CDR3 length equals 14 residues. Full variable domain (remainder filled in from reference TRBV5-4 and TRBJ2-3): ETGVTQSPTHLIKTRGQQVTLRCSSQSGHNTVSWYQQALGQGPQFIFQYYREEENGRGNFPPRFSGLQFPNYSSELNVNALELDDSALYLCASSPRTSTDTQYFGPGTRLTVL.

The V gene is TRBV6-1, the J gene TRBJ1-1; D not certain. The CDR3 extends over 16 amino acids. The V gene's germline CDR1 is MNHNS and CDR2 SASEGT. V gave up 2 bases and J gave up 8 bases, with 21 bases separating them. The DNA for the CDR3 is TGTGCCAGCAGTGAAAGGGCAGCTAAATGGAGACTAGAAGCTTTCTTT. Protein sequence: CASSERAAKWRLEAFF.

CDR3 in amino acids: CASSPLGPTGVNEQFF. CDR3 in DNA: TGTGCCAGCAGTCCCCTCGGACCCACGGGGGTCAATGAGCAGTTCTTC. The chain has TRBV27 and TRBJ2-1, with D perhaps matching TRBD2 (6 bases). The CDR3 is 16 amino acids. Germline-derived CDR1 and CDR2 are MNHEY and SMNVEV (reference sequence). The V gene lost 5 bases and the J gene lost 6 bases, with 20 bases spanning the gap.

This clone showed up just once. This chain connects TRBV19 to TRBJ1-2, with TRBD1 identical over 7 bases. CDR3 length: 13 amino acids. Germline V gives CDR1 LNHDA, CDR2 SQIVND (reference sequence). With 7 bases clipped from V and 5 bases from J, the junction kept 7 bases outside the gene matches. As DNA, the CDR3 is TGTGCCAGTACAACCGACAGGGTGTATGGCTACACCTTC. It encodes CASTTDRVYGYTF.

Written as DNA, the CDR3 is TGTGCCAGCAGCCCCCCCGGTCGCTCTGGGGCCAACGTCCTGACTTTC. This encodes CASSPPGRSGANVLTF. The chain joins TRBV7-2 to TRBJ2-6; D remains ambiguous. From germline, CDR1 is SGHTA and CDR2 FQGNSA. V was trimmed by 5 bases and J by 0 bases, leaving 11 bases between them. The CDR3 is 16 amino acids.

The J gene is TRBJ1-2, the V gene TRBV7-9; D is possibly TRBD1 (6 bases). From germline, CDR1 is SEHNR and CDR2 FQNEAQ (reference sequence). V was cut by 1 base and J by 7 bases, with 13 bases left in between. This CDR3 contains 14 residues. CDR3 DNA sequence: TGTGCCAGCAGCTTAGACGGGGGGGCCGGTGGCTACACCTTC. Translated: CASSLDGGAGGYTF.

The table lists this clone with a count of one. CDR3 DNA: TGTGCCAGCTCCCGGGACATGGACGAGCAGTACTTC. Translated, it gives CASSRDMDEQYF. The chain combines TRBV28 with TRBJ2-7; D might be TRBD1 (6 bases). Germline CDR1 reads MDHEN; CDR2 reads SYDVKM. The V end was cut by 8 bases, the J end by 5 bases, with 13 bases between. The CDR3 length is 12 residues.

The rearrangement joins TRBV7-2 to TRBJ2-3; 12 bases fit TRBD2. There are 15 residues in the CDR3. J was trimmed by 8 bases and V by 2 bases; bases with no gene match: 5. CDR1 is SGHTA and CDR2 is FQGNSA in the germline V gene. The CDR3 loop is CASSLLAGGPGTQYF. CDR3 nucleotides: TGTGCCAGCAGCTTACTAGCGGGGGGGCCTGGTACGCAGTATTTT.